This T cell receptor beta chain was captured by sequencing in a study of a mutant IDH1 vaccine in newly diagnosed glioma. Study at large: Vaccination of patients was performed eight times, in weeks 1, 3, 5, 7, 11, 15, 19 and 23. There were approximately 60% males and about 38% females among treated patients, whose mean age was roughly 40 years. Previous treatment comprised radiotherapy, temozolomide, or both, mostly both.

Regarding time point: week 11, during vaccination. With topical imiquimod, each dose of the vaccine consisted of 300 ug of mutant IDH1 20-mer peptide. The donor cohort comprised cases of new WHO grade 3 or 4 IDH1-mutant, ATRX-lost astrocytoma. The germline V and J ends were trimmed by 6 bases and 0 bases, with 6 bases remaining between them. This CDR3 contains 13 residues. Germline V gene sequence: CDR1 MNHEY, CDR2 SVGAGI. Generated by immunoSEQ multiplex PCR, the TCRdb table keeps only in-frame clones and is missing some. This table has about 36,000 clones, 80% appearing once. Points on this clone: As yet, its antigen is unknown.

This clonotype was sampled from a woman aged 25 to 39 with glioma. Some clones in this sample may be carry-over from other donors' samples. Sequenced material: peripheral blood mononuclear cells (PBMCs), taken from a glioma patient whose treatment included an IDH1 peptide vaccine. This chain uses TRBV6-5 with TRBJ1-5, with D unclear. Here the CDR3 DNA reads TGTGCCAGCAGCCCAAGTAGCAATCAGCCCCAGCATTTT. Translated: CASSPSSNQPQHF.